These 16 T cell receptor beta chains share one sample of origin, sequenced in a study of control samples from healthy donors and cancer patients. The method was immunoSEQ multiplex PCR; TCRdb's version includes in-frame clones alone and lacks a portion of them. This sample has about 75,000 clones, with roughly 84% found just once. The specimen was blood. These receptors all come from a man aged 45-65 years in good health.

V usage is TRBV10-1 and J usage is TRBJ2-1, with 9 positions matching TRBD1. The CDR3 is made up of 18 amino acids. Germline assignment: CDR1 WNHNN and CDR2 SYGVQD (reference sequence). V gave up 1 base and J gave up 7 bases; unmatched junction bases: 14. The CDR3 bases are TGCGCCAGCAGTGAGTGGGGACAGGGAGGGACTCTTTGGAATGAGCAGTTCTTC. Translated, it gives CASSEWGQGGTLWNEQFF.

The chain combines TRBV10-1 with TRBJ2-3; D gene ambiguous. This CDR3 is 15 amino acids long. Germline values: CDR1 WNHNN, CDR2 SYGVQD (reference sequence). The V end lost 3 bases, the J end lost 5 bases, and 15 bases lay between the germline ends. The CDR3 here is CASSDNGQNEDTQYF. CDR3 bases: TGCGCCAGCAGTGACAACGGTCAGAACGAAGATACGCAGTATTTT.

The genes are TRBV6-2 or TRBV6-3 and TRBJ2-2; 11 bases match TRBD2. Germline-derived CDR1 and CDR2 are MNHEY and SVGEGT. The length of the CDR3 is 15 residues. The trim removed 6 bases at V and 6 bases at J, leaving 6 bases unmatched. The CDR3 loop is CASSPIAGGPGELFF. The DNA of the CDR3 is TGTGCCAGCAGCCCAATAGCGGGAGGGCCCGGGGAGCTGTTTTTT.

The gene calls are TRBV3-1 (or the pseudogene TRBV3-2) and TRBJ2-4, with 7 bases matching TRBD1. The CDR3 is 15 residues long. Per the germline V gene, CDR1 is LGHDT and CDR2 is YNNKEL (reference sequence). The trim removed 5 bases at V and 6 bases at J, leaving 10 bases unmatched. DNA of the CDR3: TGTGCCAGCAGCGCGACAGGGTCCGAGGGAAACATTCAGTACTTC. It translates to CASSATGSEGNIQYF.

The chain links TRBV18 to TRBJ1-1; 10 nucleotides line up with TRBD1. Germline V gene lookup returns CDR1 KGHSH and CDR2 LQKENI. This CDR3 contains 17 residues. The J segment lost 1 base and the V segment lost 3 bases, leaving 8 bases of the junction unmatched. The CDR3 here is CASSPEDRGFRNTEAFF. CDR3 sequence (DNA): TGTGCCAGCTCACCTGAGGACAGGGGGTTTAGGAACACTGAAGCTTTCTTT.

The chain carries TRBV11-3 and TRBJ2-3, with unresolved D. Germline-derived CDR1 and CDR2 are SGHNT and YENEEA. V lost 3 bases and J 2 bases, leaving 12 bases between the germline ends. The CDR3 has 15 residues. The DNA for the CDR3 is TGTGCCAGCAGCTTGATCAAGGCAGTCACAGATACGCAGTATTTT. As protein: CASSLIKAVTDTQYF.

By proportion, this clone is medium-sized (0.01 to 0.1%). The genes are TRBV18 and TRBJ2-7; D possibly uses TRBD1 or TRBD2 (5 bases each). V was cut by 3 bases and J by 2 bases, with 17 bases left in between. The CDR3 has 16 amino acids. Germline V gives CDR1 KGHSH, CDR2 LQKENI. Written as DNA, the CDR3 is TGTGCCAGCTCACCCGTCCTTTGGGGGACCCCCTACGAGCAGTACTTC. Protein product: CASSPVLWGTPYEQYF.

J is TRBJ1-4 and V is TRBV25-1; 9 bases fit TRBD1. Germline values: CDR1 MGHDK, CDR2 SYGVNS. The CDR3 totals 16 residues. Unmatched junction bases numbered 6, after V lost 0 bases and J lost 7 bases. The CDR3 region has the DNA TGTGCCAGCAGTGAATATTGGGGGACAGGGATTGAAAAACTGTTTTTT. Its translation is CASSEYWGTGIEKLFF.

Here the CDR3 reads CASSQQATNEKLFF. DNA for the CDR3: TGTGCCAGTAGTCAACAGGCAACTAATGAAAAACTGTTTTTT. The chain uses TRBV19 and TRBJ1-4, with D possibly matching TRBD1 (5 bases). Trimming removed 5 bases from V and 0 bases from J, with 7 bases in between. The CDR3 has 14 amino acids. Germline loops: CDR1 LNHDA, CDR2 SQIVND (reference sequence).

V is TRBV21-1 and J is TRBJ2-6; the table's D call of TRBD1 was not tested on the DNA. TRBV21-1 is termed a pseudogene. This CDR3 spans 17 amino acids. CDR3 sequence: CASSKRLRVSGANVLTF. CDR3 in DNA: TGTGCCAGCAGCAAACGACTCAGGGTTTCTGGGGCCAACGTCCTGACTTTC.

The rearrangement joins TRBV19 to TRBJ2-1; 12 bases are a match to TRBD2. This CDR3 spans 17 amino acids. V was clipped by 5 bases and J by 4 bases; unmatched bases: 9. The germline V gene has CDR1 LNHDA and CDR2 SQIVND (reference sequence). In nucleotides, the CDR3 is TGTGCCAGTAGTCCCAGGCTAGCGGGAGGGGGATACAATGAGCAGTTCTTC. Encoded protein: CASSPRLAGGGYNEQFF.

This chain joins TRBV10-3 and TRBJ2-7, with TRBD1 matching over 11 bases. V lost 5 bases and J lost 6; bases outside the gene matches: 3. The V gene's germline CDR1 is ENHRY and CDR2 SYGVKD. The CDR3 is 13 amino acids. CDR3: CAISFGQGAEQYF. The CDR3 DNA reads TGTGCCATCAGTTTCGGACAGGGGGCCGAGCAGTACTTC.

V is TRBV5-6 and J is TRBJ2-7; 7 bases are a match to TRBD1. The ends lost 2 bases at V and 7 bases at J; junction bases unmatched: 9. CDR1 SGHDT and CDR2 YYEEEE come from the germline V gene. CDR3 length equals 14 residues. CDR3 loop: CASSFLSRGLEQYF. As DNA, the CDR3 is TGTGCCAGCAGCTTTCTGTCGAGGGGGCTGGAGCAGTACTTC.

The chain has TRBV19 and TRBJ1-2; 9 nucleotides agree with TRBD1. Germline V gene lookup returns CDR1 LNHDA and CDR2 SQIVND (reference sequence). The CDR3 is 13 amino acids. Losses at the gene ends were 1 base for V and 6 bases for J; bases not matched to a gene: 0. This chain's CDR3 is CASSIGTGDGYTF. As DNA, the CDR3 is TGTGCCAGTAGTATAGGGACAGGGGATGGCTACACCTTC. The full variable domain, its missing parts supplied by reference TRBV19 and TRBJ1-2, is DGGITQSPKYLFRKEGQNVTLSCEQNLNHDAMYWYRQDPGQGLRLIYYSQIVNDFQKGDIAEGYSVSREKKESFPLTVTSAQKNPTAFYLCASSIGTGDGYTFGSGTRLTVV.

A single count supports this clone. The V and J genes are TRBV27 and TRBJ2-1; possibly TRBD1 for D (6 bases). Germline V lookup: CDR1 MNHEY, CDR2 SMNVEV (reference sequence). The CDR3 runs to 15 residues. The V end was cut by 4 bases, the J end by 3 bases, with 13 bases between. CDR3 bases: TGTGCCAGCAGTTACCTCCGCAGGGGCTACAATGAGCAGTTCTTC. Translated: CASSYLRRGYNEQFF.

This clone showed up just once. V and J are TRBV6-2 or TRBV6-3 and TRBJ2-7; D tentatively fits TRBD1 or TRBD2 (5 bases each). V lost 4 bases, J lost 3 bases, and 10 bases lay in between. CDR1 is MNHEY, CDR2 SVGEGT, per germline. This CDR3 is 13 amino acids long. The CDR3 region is CASSWGSVYEQYF. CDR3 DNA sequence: TGTGCCAGCAGTTGGGGGTCAGTCTACGAGCAGTACTTC.